This TCR beta chain was observed in a study of graft-versus-host responses after intestinal transplantation. Study-wide points: Early declines in HvG clones that occurred post-transplant were associated with peak circulating GvH clone levels.

V was clipped by 6 bases and J by 9 bases, with 14 bases between them. This CDR3 has 13 residues. Per germline, CDR1 MNHEY and CDR2 SVGAGI. A word on this clone: Its target is not known.

Produced via immunoSEQ multiplex PCR; TCRdb's table is partial and in-frame only. The sample has tens of thousands of clones, roughly nine tenths seen once. Sequencing was performed on unstimulated CD8+ T cells sorted from spleen or lymph node cells, taken before intestinal transplant. The V and J genes are TRBV6-5 and TRBJ2-2; TRBD1 is a possible D gene (5 bases). This sequence originates from a human donor who received an intestinal transplant. CDR3 bases: TGTGCCAGCAGCCTGACTGACAGCTGGGAGCTGTTTTTT. Amino acids: CASSLTDSWELFF.